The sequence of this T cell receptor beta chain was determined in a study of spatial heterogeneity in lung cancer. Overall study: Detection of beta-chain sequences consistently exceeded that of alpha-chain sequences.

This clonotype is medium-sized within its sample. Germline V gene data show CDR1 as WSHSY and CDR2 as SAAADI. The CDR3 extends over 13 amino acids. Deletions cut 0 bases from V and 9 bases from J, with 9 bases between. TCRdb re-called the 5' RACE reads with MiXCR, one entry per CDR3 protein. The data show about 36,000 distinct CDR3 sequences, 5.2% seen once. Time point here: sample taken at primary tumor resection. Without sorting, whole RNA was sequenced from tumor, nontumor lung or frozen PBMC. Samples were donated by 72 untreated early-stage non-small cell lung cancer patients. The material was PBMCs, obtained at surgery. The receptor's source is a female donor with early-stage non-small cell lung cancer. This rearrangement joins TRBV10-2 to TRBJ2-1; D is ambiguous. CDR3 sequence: CASSESWASEQFF. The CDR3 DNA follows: TGCGCCAGCAGTGAGTCCTGGGCTAGTGAGCAGTTCTTC.